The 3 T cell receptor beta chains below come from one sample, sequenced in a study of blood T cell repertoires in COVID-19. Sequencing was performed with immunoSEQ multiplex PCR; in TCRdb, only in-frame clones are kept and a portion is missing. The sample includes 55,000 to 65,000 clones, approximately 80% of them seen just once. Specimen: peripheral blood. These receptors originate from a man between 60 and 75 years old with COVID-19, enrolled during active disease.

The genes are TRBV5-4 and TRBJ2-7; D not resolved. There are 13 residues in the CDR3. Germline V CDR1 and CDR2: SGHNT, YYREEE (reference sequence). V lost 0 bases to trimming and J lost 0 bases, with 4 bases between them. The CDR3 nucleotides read TGTGCCAGCAGCTTGGGGAGCTCCTACGAGCAGTACTTC. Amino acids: CASSLGSSYEQYF.

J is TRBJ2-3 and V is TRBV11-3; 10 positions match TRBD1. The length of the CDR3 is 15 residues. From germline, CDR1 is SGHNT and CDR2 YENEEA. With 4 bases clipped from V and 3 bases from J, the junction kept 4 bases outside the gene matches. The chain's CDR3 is CASSSGTGETDTQYF. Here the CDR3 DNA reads TGTGCCAGCAGCTCCGGGACAGGGGAAACAGATACGCAGTATTTT.

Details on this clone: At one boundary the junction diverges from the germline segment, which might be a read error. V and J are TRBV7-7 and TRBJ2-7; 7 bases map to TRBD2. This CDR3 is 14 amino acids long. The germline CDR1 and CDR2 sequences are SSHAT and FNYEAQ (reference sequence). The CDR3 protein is CASSLARGTNEQYF. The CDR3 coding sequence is TGTGCTAGCAGCTTAGCGCGGGGGACGAACGAGCAGTACTTC.